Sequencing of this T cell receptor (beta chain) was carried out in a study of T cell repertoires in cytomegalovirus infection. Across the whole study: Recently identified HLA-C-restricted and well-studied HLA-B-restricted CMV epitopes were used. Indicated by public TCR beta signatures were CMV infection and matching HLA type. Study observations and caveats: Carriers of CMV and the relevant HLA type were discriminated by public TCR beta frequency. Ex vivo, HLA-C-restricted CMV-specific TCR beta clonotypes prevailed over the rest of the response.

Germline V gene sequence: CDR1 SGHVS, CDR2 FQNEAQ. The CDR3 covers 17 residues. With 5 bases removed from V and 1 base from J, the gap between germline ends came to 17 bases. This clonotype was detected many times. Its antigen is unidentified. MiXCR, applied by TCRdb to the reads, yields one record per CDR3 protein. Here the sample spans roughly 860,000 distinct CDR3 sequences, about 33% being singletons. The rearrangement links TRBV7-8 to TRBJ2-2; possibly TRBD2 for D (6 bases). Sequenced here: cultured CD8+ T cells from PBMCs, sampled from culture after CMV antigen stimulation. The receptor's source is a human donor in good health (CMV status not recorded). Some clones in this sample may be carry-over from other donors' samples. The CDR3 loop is CASSTPLGGKNTGELFF. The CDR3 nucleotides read TGTGCCAGCAGCACCCCCCTGGGAGGAAAGAACACCGGGGAGCTGTTTTTT.